Listed below are T cell receptor beta chains from one sample, sequenced in a study of T-cell reconstitution after alpha-beta-depleted transplantation in children. TCRdb processed the PCR reads anew with MiXCR; each CDR3 protein has one entry. In the table there are hundreds of thousands of distinct CDR3 sequences, approximately 15% of which are singletons. The sequences come from PBMCs from the stem cell graft donor, collected from the stem cell graft. These receptors originate from a human donor who donated a stem cell graft to a child with acute myeloid leukemia. Each CDR3 is given with its conserved first and last residue. D genes are given only for firm matches. Part of the rows lack a size; the others show once, few, many or a class for expanded clones.

v_gene,d_gene,j_gene,abundance,CDR3nt,CDR3aa
TRBV7-2,TRBD1,TRBJ2-2,.,TGTGCCAGCACCCCTCCCCGGACAGGGGGCACCGGGGAGCTGTTTTTT,CASTPPRTGGTGELFF
TRBV12-3/TRBV12-4,TRBD1,TRBJ1-5,many,TGTGCCAGCAGTCTTGGACAGGGCTATAGCAATCAGCCCCAGCATTTT,CASSLGQGYSNQPQHF
TRBV25-1,TRBD2,TRBJ2-1,.,TGTGCCAGCAGTCCCCGACTAGCGTTATACAATGAGCAGTTCTTC,CASSPRLALYNEQFF
TRBV20-1,TRBD2,TRBJ2-1,.,TGCAGTGCTAGAACCCACACGGGCGGGGGGCGGTTGGGTGAGCAGTTCTTC,CSARTHTGGGRLGEQFF
TRBV27,TRBD1,TRBJ1-4,many,TGTGCCAGCAGTTCAACAGGGGGCGGTAATGAAAAACTGTTTTTT,CASSSTGGGNEKLFF
TRBV12-3/TRBV12-4,.,TRBJ1-4,few,TGTGCCAGCAGCTCCTTTCCGGGAGCTAATGAAAAACTGTTTTTT,CASSSFPGANEKLFF
TRBV20-1,.,TRBJ1-1,many,TGCAGTGCTAGAGTCCGGCGGGAGAACACTGAAGCTTTCTTT,CSARVRRENTEAFF
TRBV7-2,.,TRBJ2-7,few,TGTGCCAGCAGCCAGGGACTTTACGAGCAGTACTTC,CASSQGLYEQYF
TRBV27,.,TRBJ1-1,.,TGTGCCAGCATCCCCCTTCAGGGTAATGAAGCTTTCTTT,CASIPLQGNEAFF
TRBV20-1,.,TRBJ1-5,many,TGCAGTGCTAGAGATTTTGGCAATCAGCCCCAGCATTTT,CSARDFGNQPQHF
TRBV12-3/TRBV12-4,.,TRBJ1-4,few,TGTGCCAGCAGTTTCGTCCCTAATGAAAAACTGTTTTTT,CASSFVPNEKLFF
TRBV2,.,TRBJ2-2,many,TGTGCCAGCAGTGAAGCTGGAAGCGGGGAGCTGTTTTTT,CASSEAGSGELFF
TRBV20-1,.,TRBJ1-5,few,TGCAGTGCTCACCAACAGGGATATAGCAATCAGCCCCAGCATTTT,CSAHQQGYSNQPQHF
TRBV29-1,.,TRBJ2-1,many,TGCAGCGCTGACACGTACAATGAGCAGTTCTTC,CSADTYNEQFF
TRBV10-3,TRBD1,TRBJ2-1,many,TGTGCCATCAGTGCATGCGACAGGGAATGCGAGCAGTTCTTC,CAISACDRECEQFF
TRBV20-1,.,TRBJ2-1,many,TGCAGTGCTGCAGACAGTTTTACCTACAATGAGCAGTTCTTC,CSAADSFTYNEQFF
TRBV9,.,TRBJ2-3,few,TGTGCCAGCAGCCCGGACAGTTTAGGAGATACGCAGTATTTT,CASSPDSLGDTQYF
TRBV29-1,TRBD1,TRBJ2-7,many,TGCAGCGTTCGGACAGGTGGCCTTCCCGAGCAGTACTTC,CSVRTGGLPEQYF
TRBV9,TRBD2,TRBJ2-3,.,TGTGCCAGCAGCGTGGCCTCGGCGGGGGGAGGAGATACGCAGTATTTT,CASSVASAGGGDTQYF
TRBV7-9,.,TRBJ1-1,few,TGTGCCAGCAGCTTATCCGTGGCTGCTGAAGCTTTCTTT,CASSLSVAAEAFF
TRBV7-9,TRBD1,TRBJ2-3,few,TGTGCCAGCAGCTTAGAGGGGACAGATCCAGATACGCAGTATTTT,CASSLEGTDPDTQYF
TRBV20-1,.,TRBJ1-4,many,TGCAGTGCTAGAGGTGGCGGCGGACTGTTTTTT,CSARGGGGLFF
TRBV21-1,.,TRBJ1-1,.,TGTGCCAGCAGCAAAGTTAGTAGCGGCAACCTCACTGAAGCTTTCTTT,CASSKVSSGNLTEAFF
TRBV24-1,TRBD1,TRBJ1-2,many,TGTGCCACCAGTGAAGGGGGCCCTTTCCCCCAGTATGGCTACACCTTC,CATSEGGPFPQYGYTF
TRBV29-1,.,TRBJ2-7,few,TGCAGCGTTGAAGGGGGGGCGGCCTACGAGCAGTACTTC,CSVEGGAAYEQYF
TRBV7-9,.,TRBJ1-3,.,TGTGCCAGCAGCCGGACAGGAAACACCATATATTTT,CASSRTGNTIYF
TRBV20-1,.,TRBJ1-1,many,TGCAGTGCTAGTTCCGGACAGCACTCGAACACTGAAGCTTTCTTT,CSASSGQHSNTEAFF
TRBV7-9,.,TRBJ2-4,.,TGTGCCAGCAGCTCCAATCACAGGGATCAAAACATTCAGTACTTC,CASSSNHRDQNIQYF
TRBV7-8,.,TRBJ2-6,few,TGTGCCAGCAGCTTAGGGGGAACCCGCTCTGGGGCCAACGTCCTGACTTTC,CASSLGGTRSGANVLTF
TRBV5-1,.,TRBJ1-1,.,TGCGCCAGCAGCGGACCCACAGGGAGGACTGAAGCTTTCTTT,CASSGPTGRTEAFF
TRBV24-1,TRBD2,TRBJ2-1,many,TGTGCCACCAGTGATTCCGGGACTAGCGGTTACAATGAGCAGTTCTTC,CATSDSGTSGYNEQFF
TRBV5-5,.,TRBJ2-5,.,TGTGCCAGCAGCTGGGCCCGAACGACACCCGTAGGGGAGACCCAGTACTTC,CASSWARTTPVGETQYF
TRBV9,.,TRBJ1-1,.,TGTGCCAGCAGCGTAGCCCGGGGCCCAATCGCTGAAGCTTTCTTT,CASSVARGPIAEAFF
TRBV30,TRBD1,TRBJ2-7,few,TGTGCCTGGGATCACACAGGGGCGGGCCCCTACGAGCAGTACTTC,CAWDHTGAGPYEQYF